A selection of T cell receptor beta chains follows, all from one sample in a study of cytomegalovirus exposure and HLA in healthy donors. Generated by immunoSEQ multiplex PCR, the TCRdb table keeps only in-frame clones and is missing some. The sample holds 120,000 to 150,000 clones, 65% to 85% seen once. The sequenced sample consisted of PBMCs. These receptors all stem from a woman aged 40 to 50 in good health and CMV-seropositive. Both conserved end residues are part of each CDR3. A D gene is named only where the DNA matches it firmly. Only some rows state a clone size, as once, few, many or a class for expanded clones.

.,TRBJ1-1,TRBD1,TRBV6-1,CASRRGQGISEAFF,TGTGCCAGCAGGAGGGGACAGGGTATCTCTGAAGCTTTCTTT
once,TRBJ2-6,TRBD2,TRBV7-2,CASSLGAGAGANVLTF,TGTGCCAGCAGCTTAGGCGCGGGGGCTGGGGCCAACGTCCTGACTTTC
few,TRBJ2-1,TRBD1,TRBV5-1,CASSLWGQGSFDEQFF,TGCGCCAGCAGCTTGTGGGGACAGGGGTCCTTCGATGAGCAGTTCTTC
.,TRBJ1-2,TRBD1,TRBV28,CASRQQGPPSGYTF,TGTGCCAGCAGACAACAGGGGCCTCCGAGTGGCTACACCTTC
.,TRBJ1-5,.,TRBV6-6,CASSLPRWSTNQPQHF,TGTGCCAGCAGCCTCCCCCGATGGTCTACTAATCAGCCCCAGCATTTT
few,TRBJ2-7,TRBD1,TRBV5-1,CASSSGQTGAGYEQYF,TGCGCCAGCAGCTCCGGACAGACAGGGGCTGGCTACGAGCAGTACTTC
.,TRBJ2-1,.,TRBV29-1,CSVERDSYNEQFF,TGCAGCGTCGAACGAGACAGTTACAATGAGCAGTTCTTC
.,TRBJ1-5,.,TRBV7-9,CSSSLGGDQPQHF,TGTTCCAGCAGCTTGGGGGGGGATCAGCCCCAGCATTTT
.,TRBJ2-1,TRBD2,TRBV2,CASSGLADEQFF,TGTGCCAGCAGTGGACTAGCGGACGAGCAGTTCTTC
few,TRBJ2-7,.,TRBV5-1,CASSLDGLNYEQYF,TGCGCCAGCAGCTTGGATGGCTTAAACTACGAGCAGTACTTC
.,TRBJ2-3,TRBD1,TRBV6-5,CASSLDRGRGTQYF,TGTGCCAGCAGTTTGGACAGGGGGCGTGGTACGCAGTATTTT
.,TRBJ2-4,TRBD1,TRBV2,CASSLQGARDIQYF,TGTGCCAGCAGTTTACAGGGGGCGAGGGACATTCAGTACTTC
few,TRBJ2-7,TRBD1,TRBV10-3,CAISESLGQGTPYEQYF,TGTGCCATCAGTGAGTCTCTGGGACAGGGTACCCCCTACGAGCAGTACTTC
.,TRBJ1-5,.,TRBV6-1,CASTVRGSNQPQHF,TGTGCCAGCACGGTGCGAGGGAGCAATCAGCCCCAGCATTTT
.,TRBJ2-3,TRBD2,TRBV7-9,CASSTGLAGAGADTQYF,TGTGCCAGCAGCACGGGACTAGCGGGGGCCGGGGCAGATACGCAGTATTTT
.,TRBJ2-1,.,TRBV10-1,CASSESAGGWGNEQFF,TGCGCCAGCAGTGAGTCGGCTGGGGGCTGGGGGAATGAGCAGTTCTTC
.,TRBJ2-1,TRBD2,TRBV4-1,CASRHGGSSYNEQFF,TGCGCCAGCAGACACGGGGGGAGCTCCTACAATGAGCAGTTCTTC
.,TRBJ1-5,.,TRBV2,CAGRGGAGKPQHF,TGTGCCGGCAGGGGAGGGGCCGGGAAGCCCCAGCATTTT
.,TRBJ2-7,.,TRBV15,CATSRDAGLLNF,TGTGCCACCAGCAGAGACGCGGGACTGCTAAACTTC
.,TRBJ1-2,TRBD1,TRBV5-6,CASSSGQGLRGYTF,TGTGCCAGCAGCTCAGGACAGGGGTTGAGGGGCTACACCTTC
.,TRBJ1-4,.,TRBV9,CASSFRSSTNEKLFF,TGTGCCAGCAGCTTTAGGAGCTCAACTAATGAAAAACTGTTTTTT
.,TRBJ2-3,TRBD2,TRBV27,CASTSQNTDTQYF,TGTGCCTCGACTAGCCAAAACACAGATACGCAGTATTTT
once,TRBJ1-2,.,TRBV28,CASGPRNRVYGYTF,TGTGCCAGCGGACCCCGGAACAGGGTCTATGGCTACACCTTC
.,TRBJ1-2,.,TRBV14,CASSQESGRGGYTF,TGTGCCAGCAGCCAAGAATCCGGGCGAGGGGGCTACACCTTC
.,TRBJ1-5,.,TRBV7-9,CASSLELAQPQHF,TGTGCCAGCAGCTTAGAATTAGCTCAGCCCCAGCATTTT
.,TRBJ1-2,TRBD1,TRBV25-1,CASTFGQGNYGYTF,TGTGCCAGCACTTTCGGACAGGGGAACTATGGCTACACCTTC
once,TRBJ2-3,TRBD2,TRBV4-1,CASSQTSGGGDTQYF,TGCGCCAGCAGCCAGACTAGCGGGGGAGGAGATACGCAGTATTTT
.,TRBJ2-1,TRBD2,TRBV27,CASSSAGGATYNEQFF,TGTGCCAGCAGTTCAGCGGGAGGGGCAACTTACAATGAGCAGTTCTTC
once,TRBJ2-3,.,TRBV11-1,CASSLVLQTDTQYF,TGTGCCAGCAGCTTAGTTCTACAGACAGATACGCAGTATTTT
once,TRBJ1-2,TRBD1,TRBV19,CASSVQLQGANYGYTF,TGTGCCAGTAGTGTCCAGCTACAGGGGGCGAACTATGGCTACACCTTC
once,TRBJ1-1,TRBD1,TRBV5-4,CASSRGQGDTEAFF,TGTGCCAGCAGCCGAGGGCAGGGGGACACTGAAGCTTTCTTT
.,TRBJ2-3,TRBD2,TRBV28,CATLLAGGIDTQYF,TGTGCCACCTTACTAGCGGGGGGGATCGATACGCAGTATTTT
.,TRBJ2-7,.,TRBV27,CASSRSIGVYEQYF,TGTGCCAGCAGCCGCTCAATAGGGGTCTACGAGCAGTACTTC
.,TRBJ2-7,TRBD2,TRBV4-2,CASSQDILAGIYEQYF,TGTGCCAGCAGCCAAGATATACTAGCGGGGATCTACGAGCAGTACTTC
.,TRBJ1-6,TRBD1,TRBV23-1,CASRSVDRDNSPLHF,TGCGCCAGCAGGTCCGTTGACAGGGATAATTCACCCCTCCACTTT
.,TRBJ2-7,TRBD1,TRBV7-2,CASSTPSGTGGYEQYF,TGTGCCAGCAGCACCCCCTCCGGGACAGGGGGCTACGAGCAGTACTTC
.,TRBJ2-7,TRBD1,TRBV2,CAIGQDLYEQYF,TGTGCCATTGGACAGGACCTCTACGAGCAGTACTTC
.,TRBJ2-3,.,TRBV14,CASSFTRGDTQYF,TGTGCCAGCAGCTTTACCCGAGGAGATACGCAGTATTTT
.,TRBJ1-2,.,TRBV2,CASSTSTRGAGYTF,TGTGCCAGCAGCACCTCCACCAGGGGAGCGGGCTACACCTTC
.,TRBJ2-3,.,TRBV27,CASSFQTSPTDTQYF,TGTGCCAGCAGTTTTCAGACTTCCCCCACAGATACGCAGTATTTT
few,TRBJ1-4,.,TRBV5-6,CASSLQGPYEKLFF,TGTGCCAGCAGCTTACAGGGACCCTATGAAAAACTGTTTTTT
.,TRBJ2-5,.,TRBV30,CAWSYGTQSKETQYF,TGTGCCTGGAGTTACGGGACACAAAGCAAAGAGACCCAGTACTTC
.,TRBJ2-5,.,TRBV7-9,CASSSSPGNQETQYF,TGTGCCAGCAGCTCCAGCCCCGGGAACCAAGAGACCCAGTACTTC
few,TRBJ2-4,.,TRBV6-6,CATRGAEKAKNIQYF,TGTGCCACCCGGGGGGCAGAAAAAGCCAAAAACATTCAGTACTTC
.,TRBJ2-1,.,TRBV7-3,CASSLMAGNNEQFF,TGTGCCAGCAGCTTAATGGCAGGGAACAATGAGCAGTTCTTC
.,TRBJ1-6,.,TRBV19,CASSSSSNNSPLHF,TGTGCCAGTTCGTCCAGTTCCAATAATTCACCCCTCCACTTT